These 20 T cell receptor beta chains originate from one sample sequenced in a study of blood T cell repertoires in COVID-19. The protocol was immunoSEQ multiplex PCR, while the TCRdb copy is restricted to in-frame clones and leaves out a portion. The sample has nearly 25,000 clones; approximately 90% are singletons. Sequencing input: peripheral blood. Every receptor here comes from a man between 70 and 80 years old with acute or convalescent COVID-19.

The V and J genes are TRBV28 and TRBJ2-2; 7 positions match TRBD1. V lost 4 bases to trimming and J lost 0 bases; unmatched junction nucleotides: 8. Germline V gene data show CDR1 as MDHEN and CDR2 as SYDVKM. The CDR3 has 17 residues. CDR3 protein: CASSSGTDSANTGELFF. CDR3 coding DNA: TGTGCCAGCAGTTCGGGGACAGACAGCGCGAACACCGGGGAGCTGTTTTTT.

The chain carries TRBV18 and TRBJ1-3; D is unclear. Germline loops: CDR1 KGHSH, CDR2 LQKENI. Trimming took off 3 bases at V and 2 bases at J, with 17 bases between the two ends. The CDR3 has 17 amino acids. This chain's CDR3 is CASSPTLAGPTGNTIYF. CDR3 bases: TGTGCCAGCTCACCCACCCTGGCAGGCCCAACTGGAAACACCATATATTTT.

CDR3 loop: CATSRPFSGGAPIYEQYF. CDR3 coding DNA: TGTGCCACCAGCAGACCATTTAGCGGGGGGGCCCCAATCTACGAGCAGTACTTC. The chain employs TRBV15 and TRBJ2-7, with TRBD2 matching 11 bases. CDR3 length equals 18 residues. CDR1 is LNHNV and CDR2 is YYDKDF in the germline V gene (reference sequence). The junction had 12 bases not matched to a gene; V was cut back by 2 bases and J by 3 bases.

The chain recombines TRBV27 with TRBJ1-6; D might be TRBD1 (5 bases). The CDR3 is made up of 18 amino acids. Germline V gene lookup returns CDR1 MNHEY and CDR2 SMNVEV (reference sequence). Trimming took off 0 bases at V and 0 bases at J, with 12 bases between the two ends. The CDR3 DNA sequence: TGTGCCAGCAGTTTATCGGTCAGGGCAAGCTCCTATAATTCACCCCTCCACTTT. It yields the protein CASSLSVRASSYNSPLHF.

The rearrangement uses TRBV6-4 and TRBJ2-1, with 7 bases identical to TRBD1. The V gene end was trimmed by 4 bases and the J gene end by 4 bases; junction bases not matched to a gene: 4. Germline V gives CDR1 MRHNA, CDR2 SNTAGT. This CDR3 is 14 amino acids long. The CDR3 loop reads CASSASGGYNEQFF. CDR3 nucleotides: TGTGCCAGCAGTGCCTCAGGGGGTTACAATGAGCAGTTCTTC.

The chain combines TRBV7-3 with TRBJ2-3; 7 bases align to TRBD1. The trim removed 5 bases at V and 6 bases at J, leaving 14 bases unmatched. The CDR3 has 16 residues. Looked up from germline, CDR1 is SGHTA and CDR2 is FQGTGA. CDR3 in amino acids: CASSPISGGSSDTQYF. DNA for the CDR3: TGTGCCAGCAGCCCCATCTCAGGGGGAAGCTCCGATACGCAGTATTTT.

The gene calls are TRBV10-3 and TRBJ2-3, with 7 positions matching TRBD2. CDR1 and CDR2 from the germline V gene are ENHRY and SYGVKD. V was pared by 6 bases and J by 3 bases, with 9 bases of the junction left unmatched. This CDR3 is built from 15 residues. CDR3 DNA sequence: TGTGCCATCAGGGGAGGGAGGGCCGTAACAGATACGCAGTATTTT. Residues: CAIRGGRAVTDTQYF.

The chain has TRBV19 and TRBJ1-4, with TRBD1 identical over 10 bases. In germline, CDR1 is LNHDA, CDR2 SQIVND (reference sequence). V gave up 1 base and J gave up 8 bases; unmatched junction bases: 7. The CDR3 has 16 residues. CDR3 DNA: TGTGCCAGTAGTATAGCCCTCGGGACAGGGGAAGAAAAACTGTTTTTT. Translating it yields CASSIALGTGEEKLFF.

The rearrangement uses TRBV24-1 and TRBJ2-1; 8 bases agree with TRBD2. V was clipped by 5 bases and J by 6 bases; unmatched bases: 11. CDR3 length: 16 residues. The germline V gene has CDR1 KGHDR and CDR2 SFDVKD. CDR3: CATSAPWSSGANEQFF. The CDR3 DNA sequence: TGTGCCACCAGTGCTCCTTGGAGTAGCGGGGCCAATGAGCAGTTCTTC.

The chain links TRBV7-8 to TRBJ1-5; D is perhaps TRBD1 (6 bases). Trimming removed 3 bases at V and 2 bases at J, with 11 bases between. The length of the CDR3 is 15 residues. Germline CDR1 reads SGHVS; CDR2 reads FQNEAQ. In DNA form, the CDR3 reads TGTGCCAGCAGCTTCCTCCAGGGGCGCAATCAGCCCCAGCATTTT. It encodes CASSFLQGRNQPQHF.

The rearrangement joins TRBV30 to TRBJ1-5, with D possibly TRBD1 on 6 matching bases. The V and J ends lost 5 bases and 2 bases respectively, with 13 bases between them. The CDR3 contains 14 residues. Germline loops: CDR1 GTSNPN, CDR2 SVGIG (reference sequence). The CDR3 DNA is TGTGCCTGGGCCCCCTCAGGGGGCAATCAGCCCCAGCATTTT. Amino acid sequence: CAWAPSGGNQPQHF.

The chain carries TRBV29-1 and TRBJ1-2; 10 positions match TRBD1. Per germline, CDR1 SQVTM and CDR2 ANQGSEA. V was pared by 6 bases and J by 8 bases, with 6 bases of the junction left unmatched. The CDR3 runs to 12 residues. The CDR3 here is CSVRQGAGGYTF. Here the CDR3 DNA reads TGCAGCGTCAGACAGGGGGCGGGGGGCTACACCTTC.

The chain is built from TRBV5-8 and TRBJ2-2, with 7 nucleotides matching TRBD1. In germline, CDR1 is SGHTS, CDR2 YDEGEE. Losses at the gene ends were 4 bases for V and 4 bases for J; bases not matched to a gene: 13. The CDR3 has 17 residues. CDR3 DNA: TGTGCCAGCAGCCTCAGTACGACAGGGTGGGGCACCGGGGAGCTGTTTTTT. Protein: CASSLSTTGWGTGELFF.

This clone was counted a single time. The gene calls are TRBV7-3 and TRBJ2-1, with TRBD2 identical over 8 bases. V gave up 5 bases and J gave up 2 bases; unmatched junction bases: 5. The CDR3 covers 15 residues. From germline, CDR1 is SGHTA and CDR2 FQGTGA. The CDR3 DNA is TGTGCCAGCAGCCCAAAGCGGGAGCCCTACAATGAGCAGTTCTTC. Amino acids: CASSPKREPYNEQFF.

The chain carries TRBV2 and TRBJ1-5; D may be TRBD1 (6 bases). This CDR3 is 16 amino acids long. In germline, CDR1 is SNHLY, CDR2 FYNNEI. Between the trimmed V and J ends, which lost 4 bases and 7 bases, there was a span of 20 bases. CDR3: CASSVPGIGGRQPQHF. The CDR3 DNA sequence: TGTGCCAGCAGTGTCCCAGGGATAGGGGGAAGACAGCCCCAGCATTTT.

A word on this clone: Other DNA sequences in this sample translate to the same CDR3. The V and J genes are TRBV5-1 and TRBJ2-1, with TRBD2 matching over 9 bases. This CDR3 comprises 16 residues. Germline V CDR1 and CDR2: SGHRS, YFSETQ. V was pared by 0 bases and J by 2 bases, with 3 bases of the junction left unmatched. CDR3 sequence reads: CASSLGGGGAYNEQFF. In nucleotides, the CDR3 is TGCGCCAGCAGCTTGGGTGGCGGGGGGGCCTACAATGAGCAGTTCTTC.

This sequence joins TRBV10-3 and TRBJ2-1; possibly TRBD2 for D (5 bases). The CDR3 is 13 residues long. With 4 bases removed from V and 9 bases from J, the gap between germline ends came to 13 bases. Germline CDR1 and CDR2: ENHRY and SYGVKD. The CDR3 loop reads CAISGPDGIEQFF. The CDR3 DNA sequence: TGTGCCATCAGTGGCCCGGACGGGATTGAGCAGTTCTTC.

J is TRBJ1-1 and V is TRBV6-5; 7 bases align to TRBD1. After removal of 4 bases from V and 2 bases from J, the junction contained 4 bases not matched to a gene. The CDR3 length is 14 residues. Germline-derived CDR1 and CDR2 are MNHEY and SVGAGI. Written as DNA, the CDR3 is TGTGCCAGCAGTTTTGGACAGGTAAACACTGAAGCTTTCTTT. It is translated as CASSFGQVNTEAFF.

V usage is TRBV7-8 and J usage is TRBJ1-5; a weak D match, TRBD1 (6 bases). V lost 5 bases and J lost 3, with 17 bases in between. Germline CDR1 reads SGHVS; CDR2 reads FQNEAQ. The CDR3 sequence is 16 residues long. CDR3 sequence reads: CASSPYESGVNQPQHF. CDR3 DNA: TGTGCCAGCAGCCCATATGAATCAGGGGTCAATCAGCCCCAGCATTTT.

This clone was seen only once. The chain has TRBV4-2 and TRBJ2-1; tentative D call: TRBD2 (6 bases). CDR1 is LGHNA, CDR2 YNFKEQ, per germline. The CDR3 runs to 13 residues. V lost 4 bases and J lost 10, with 14 bases in between. CDR3 nucleotide sequence: TGTGCCAGCAGCCGGTCGGGAGATGGCGAGCAGTTCTTC. It codes for CASSRSGDGEQFF.